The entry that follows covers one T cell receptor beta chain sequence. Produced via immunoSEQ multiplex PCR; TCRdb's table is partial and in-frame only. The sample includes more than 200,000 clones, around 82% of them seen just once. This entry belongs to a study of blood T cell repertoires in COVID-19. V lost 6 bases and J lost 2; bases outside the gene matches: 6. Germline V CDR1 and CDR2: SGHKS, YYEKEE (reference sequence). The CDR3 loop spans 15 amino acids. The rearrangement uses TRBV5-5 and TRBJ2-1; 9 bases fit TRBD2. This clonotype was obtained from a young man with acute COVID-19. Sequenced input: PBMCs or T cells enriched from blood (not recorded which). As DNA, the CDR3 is TGTGCCAGCATCCTAGCGGGGCCAACCTACAATGAGCAGTTCTTC. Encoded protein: CASILAGPTYNEQFF.